These 3 T cell receptor beta chains originate from one sample sequenced in a study of radiation and T cells in renal cell carcinoma. Measured with immunoSEQ multiplex PCR; TCRdb has only the in-frame clones, and not every one. The data hold about 150,000 clones, with roughly 87% observed a single time. Time point reported: blood 2 weeks post-SBRT. Treatment indicated: 15 Gy SBRT to primary tumor, nephrectomy 4 weeks later. This sample comprised blood, obtained from a patient whose treatment included radiotherapy and nephrectomy. These receptors were collected from a woman aged 50 to 65 with renal cell carcinoma.

The chain couples TRBV7-2 to TRBJ2-3; D remains ambiguous. Trimming pared 2 bases from V and 3 bases from J, leaving 3 bases between. Germline CDR1 SGHTA, CDR2 FQGNSA. The CDR3 extends over 12 amino acids. The CDR3 DNA reads as TGTGCCAGCAGCTTAAGGACAGATACGCAGTATTTT. It yields the protein CASSLRTDTQYF. Together with reference TRBV7-2 and TRBJ2-3, the CDR3 gives the full variable domain: GAGVSQSPSNKVTEKGKDVELRCDPISGHTALYWYRQSLGQGLEFLIYFQGNSAPDKSGLPSDRFSAERTGGSVSTLTIQRTQQEDSAVYLCASSLRTDTQYFGPGTRLTVL.

The V gene is TRBV29-1, the J gene TRBJ2-5; perhaps TRBD2 as D (6 bases). The length of the CDR3 is 13 residues. Germline V lookup: CDR1 SQVTM, CDR2 ANQGSEA. The ends were cut back, 5 bases at V and 0 bases at J, with 10 bases in the middle. CDR3 nucleotide sequence: TGCAGCGTTCCCGGAGGGCACCAAGAGACCCAGTACTTC. This translates into CSVPGGHQETQYF.

This clone was observed a single time. The rearrangement uses TRBV19 and TRBJ2-7, with D unclear. The CDR3 runs to 13 residues. Germline V lookup: CDR1 LNHDA, CDR2 SQIVND (reference sequence). V was trimmed by 2 bases and J by 5 bases, leaving 10 bases between them. CDR3 sequence: CASSIWATDEQYF. The CDR3 region has the DNA TGTGCCAGTAGTATATGGGCAACGGACGAGCAGTACTTC.